The 26 T cell receptor beta chains below come from one sample, sequenced in a study of blood T cell repertoires in COVID-19 (dated by TCRdb to 2019 to 2021). Library prep was done by the immunoSEQ multiplex PCR assay. The table was pulled from immuneACCESS by TCRdb, which kept in-frame rearrangements only. Such tables lose some clones; where checked, under half of the loss comes from unresolved V genes, and the rest has no known cause. The sample yields about 190,000 clones; more than 60% were counted once. Together, the top ten hold approximately 15% of the sample. The sample consisted of peripheral blood. The receptors derive from a man over 45 who had recovered from COVID-19.

V usage is TRBV10-1 and J usage is TRBJ2-1, with 14 bases aligning to TRBD2. This CDR3 has 19 amino acids. J lost 9 bases, V lost 2 bases, and 15 bases had no gene match. Germline V gives CDR1 WNHNN, CDR2 SYGVQD (reference sequence). This CDR3 reads CASSELPGGPGLAGGEQFF. In nucleotides, the CDR3 is TGCGCCAGCAGTGAGCTCCCCGGGGGGCCCGGACTAGCGGGAGGTGAGCAGTTCTTC.

The V and J genes are TRBV3-1 (or the pseudogene TRBV3-2) and TRBJ1-3; D is unclear. The CDR3 runs 17 residues. V lost 1 base, J lost 0 bases, and 13 bases lay in between. CDR1 is LGHDT, CDR2 YNNKEL, per germline (reference sequence). The CDR3 loop is CASSQVLLRSSGNTIYF. The CDR3 DNA follows: TGTGCCAGCAGCCAAGTTCTTCTACGGAGCTCTGGAAACACCATATATTTT.

V and J are TRBV9 and TRBJ1-2; TRBD1 agrees at 7 bases. The V and J ends lost 0 bases and 0 bases, in that order; junction bases with no gene match: 2. Germline V lookup: CDR1 SGDLS, CDR2 YYNGEE. The CDR3 extends over 15 amino acids. CDR3 protein: CASSVGGTANYGYTF. The DNA for the CDR3 is TGTGCCAGCAGCGTAGGAGGGACAGCTAACTATGGCTACACCTTC. Supplemented by reference TRBV9 and TRBJ1-2, the full variable domain reads DSGVTQTPKHLITATGQRVTLRCSPRSGDLSVYWYQQSLDQGLQFLIQYYNGEERAKGNILERFSAQQFPDLHSELNLSSLELGDSALYFCASSVGGTANYGYTFGSGTRLTVV.

J is TRBJ1-2 and V is TRBV10-3; weak D call: TRBD1 (5 bases). Trimming removed 6 bases from V and 3 bases from J, with 8 bases in between. The CDR3 is made up of 12 amino acids. The germline V gene encodes CDR1 ENHRY and CDR2 SYGVKD. The CDR3 reads CAISLTDYGYTF. In DNA, the CDR3 is TGTGCCATCAGCCTGACAGACTATGGCTACACCTTC.

The chain is built from TRBV6-2 or TRBV6-3 and TRBJ2-3; TRBD2 aligns across 9 bases. The length of the CDR3 is 16 residues. Losses at the gene ends were 5 bases for V and 3 bases for J; bases not matched to a gene: 9. The germline gives CDR1 MNHEY, CDR2 SVGEGT. CDR3 region: CASSHLSGSGTDTQYF. For the CDR3, the DNA is TGTGCCAGCAGTCACCTTAGCGGGAGCGGAACAGATACGCAGTATTTT.

The chain is built from TRBV27 and TRBJ1-1; D is unclear. The V end lost 3 bases, the J end lost 0 bases, and 11 bases lay between the germline ends. This CDR3 is 15 amino acids long. Germline CDR1 is MNHEY and CDR2 is SMNVEV (reference sequence). Written as DNA, the CDR3 is TGTGCCAGCAGTTTTGACAACAATGTGAACACTGAAGCTTTCTTT. Translating gives CASSFDNNVNTEAFF.

J is TRBJ2-1 and V is TRBV29-1; 8 bases fit TRBD1. The J segment lost 1 base and the V segment lost 2 bases, leaving 10 bases of the junction unmatched. The CDR3 consists of 17 residues. Per germline, CDR1 SQVTM and CDR2 ANQGSEA. In DNA, the CDR3 is TGCAGCGTTGAATCTCGCGGTACAGGGGGTTCCTACAATGAGCAGTTCTTC. Encoded protein: CSVESRGTGGSYNEQFF.

The rearrangement joins TRBV10-3 to TRBJ2-7, with TRBD1 matching over 11 bases. This CDR3 region has 14 residues. V lost 5 bases, J lost 6 bases, and 6 bases stayed unmatched. Germline V CDR1 and CDR2: ENHRY, SYGVKD. The CDR3 DNA reads TGTGCCATCAGTATGGGACAGGGGGAAGTCGAGCAGTACTTC. Translating gives CAISMGQGEVEQYF.

J is TRBJ1-5 and V is TRBV6-2 or TRBV6-3; tentative D call: TRBD1 (6 bases). The V end lost 6 bases, the J end lost 4 bases, and 13 bases lay between the germline ends. Looked up from germline, CDR1 is MNHEY and CDR2 is SVGEGT. The CDR3 runs 14 residues. The CDR3 sequence is CASSPGARNQPQHF. The CDR3 bases are TGTGCCAGCAGCCCGGGGGCAAGGAATCAGCCCCAGCATTTT.

The gene calls are TRBV6-5 and TRBJ2-3, with 7 bases lining up with TRBD2. Germline-derived CDR1 and CDR2 are MNHEY and SVGAGI. CDR3 length equals 16 residues. V trimming: 3 bases; J trimming: 3 bases; junction bases outside the gene matches: 9. Here the CDR3 reads CASSYKGGSLTDTQYF. Here the CDR3 DNA reads TGTGCCAGCAGTTATAAGGGCGGGAGTCTTACAGATACGCAGTATTTT.

The rearrangement links TRBV11-1 to TRBJ2-1; possible D gene TRBD2, 5 bases. The CDR3 spans 16 residues. Trimming stripped 0 bases from V and 3 bases from J, with 12 bases between. The V gene's germline CDR1 is SGHAT and CDR2 FQDESV (reference sequence). The CDR3 spells CASSLASGGFYNEQFF. As DNA, the CDR3 is TGTGCCAGCAGCTTAGCCTCAGGAGGCTTCTACAATGAGCAGTTCTTC. Full variable domain (remainder filled in from reference TRBV11-1 and TRBJ2-1): EAEVAQSPRYKITEKSQAVAFWCDPISGHATLYWYRQILGQGPELLVQFQDESVVDDSQLPKDRFSAERLKGVDSTLKIQPAELGDSAMYLCASSLASGGFYNEQFFGPGTRLTVL.

The CDR3 loop reads CASSGKYSRREVEDTQYF. The DNA for the CDR3 is TGTGCCAGCAGCGGCAAATATAGCAGGCGGGAAGTGGAAGATACGCAGTATTTT. V usage is TRBV9 and J usage is TRBJ2-3; a weak D match, TRBD2 (6 bases). Germline V gene data show CDR1 as SGDLS and CDR2 as YYNGEE. The CDR3 extends over 18 amino acids. Trimming pared 3 bases from V and 5 bases from J, leaving 25 bases between.

There are a few counts of this clone. The chain combines TRBV29-1 with TRBJ1-4; no definite D call. The CDR3 runs to 15 residues. V was shortened by 5 bases and J by 0 bases, with 13 bases between the two germline ends. Per the germline V gene, CDR1 is SQVTM and CDR2 is ANQGSEA. The CDR3 sequence is CSVTANSATNEKLFF. Here the CDR3 DNA reads TGCAGCGTTACCGCTAACAGTGCAACTAATGAAAAACTGTTTTTT.

A single count supports this clone. CDR3 sequence (DNA): TGTGCCAGCAGTCCACCGACAGAAACTAATGAAAAACTGTTTTTT. Amino acid sequence: CASSPPTETNEKLFF. The V and J genes are TRBV28 and TRBJ1-4, with a tentative D call TRBD1 (5 bases). CDR1 MDHEN and CDR2 SYDVKM come from the germline V gene. Trimming shortened V by 5 bases and J by 1 base, and 11 bases separated the two germline ends. The CDR3 is 15 amino acids.

In this sample, this clone turned up once. V and J are TRBV2 and TRBJ2-7; 11 bases line up with TRBD2. Germline trimming cut 7 bases from V and 1 base from J; bases unmatched to any gene: 6. The CDR3 extends over 15 amino acids. From germline, CDR1 is SNHLY and CDR2 FYNNEI. In nucleotides, the CDR3 is TGTGCCAGCACGACTAGCGGGACGTTATCCTACGAGCAGTACTTC. Translation: CASTTSGTLSYEQYF.

The rearrangement uses TRBV19 and TRBJ1-1; D gene unclear. V was trimmed by 3 bases and J by 5 bases, leaving 13 bases between them. This CDR3 region has 14 residues. The V gene's germline CDR1 is LNHDA and CDR2 SQIVND (reference sequence). The CDR3, as DNA: TGTGCCAGTAGTATTTCGGCAGGCGAGACTGAAGCTTTCTTT. Translating gives CASSISAGETEAFF. The whole variable domain, remainder taken from reference TRBV19 and TRBJ1-1, is DGGITQSPKYLFRKEGQNVTLSCEQNLNHDAMYWYRQDPGQGLRLIYYSQIVNDFQKGDIAEGYSVSREKKESFPLTVTSAQKNPTAFYLCASSISAGETEAFFGQGTRLTVV.

The J gene is TRBJ2-3, the V gene TRBV7-3, with TRBD2 matching over 7 bases. CDR1 is SGHTA, CDR2 FQGTGA, per germline. The CDR3 length is 15 residues. Unmatched junction bases numbered 10, after V lost 5 bases and J lost 5 bases. CDR3 nucleotides: TGTGCCAGCAGCCGGGGAGGGAGGGCTGTAGATACGCAGTATTTT. Its protein product is CASSRGGRAVDTQYF.

This clone came up a few times. CDR3 in amino acids: CATSRETRLTLYNEQFF. Written as DNA, the CDR3 is TGTGCCACCAGCAGAGAAACTAGGCTTACCCTCTACAATGAGCAGTTCTTC. This chain joins TRBV15 and TRBJ2-1; possible D gene TRBD2, 5 bases. This CDR3 comprises 17 residues. Trimming removed 0 bases at V and 3 bases at J, with 15 bases between. Germline V gene sequence: CDR1 LNHNV, CDR2 YYDKDF (reference sequence).

The rearrangement uses TRBV6-5 and TRBJ1-6; no clear D gene. This CDR3 spans 13 amino acids. The germline V gene encodes CDR1 MNHEY and CDR2 SVGAGI. Trimming stripped 6 bases from V and 10 bases from J, with 13 bases between. In DNA, the CDR3 is TGTGCCAGCAGGTCGGAGTTCGGGTCACCCCTCCACTTT. Amino acid sequence: CASRSEFGSPLHF.

The rearrangement joins TRBV28 to TRBJ1-2; 7 bases are a match to TRBD1. This CDR3 contains 15 residues. The V segment lost 11 bases and the J segment 8 bases; nucleotides outside the gene matches: 20. CDR1 and CDR2 from the germline V gene are MDHEN and SYDVKM. Here the CDR3 reads CACQHAGQSYAGYTF. CDR3 nucleotides: TGTGCCTGCCAACACGCGGGACAGAGTTATGCGGGCTACACCTTC.

The chain uses TRBV7-8 and TRBJ2-5; TRBD2 agrees at 10 bases. CDR3 length: 18 residues. CDR1 is SGHVS and CDR2 is FQNEAQ in the germline V gene. J was trimmed by 2 bases and V by 1 base; bases with no gene match: 10. This chain's CDR3 is CASSLVYDYSGRQETQYF. The CDR3 bases are TGTGCCAGCAGCTTAGTGTATGACTATAGCGGGAGGCAAGAGACCCAGTACTTC.

This chain uses TRBV6-5 with TRBJ1-2; D gene unclear. V was shortened by 3 bases and J by 4 bases, with 18 bases between the two germline ends. Germline lookup yields CDR1 MNHEY and CDR2 SVGAGI. CDR3 length: 16 residues. For the CDR3, the DNA is TGTGCCAGCAGTTATAAAATCGACAAACCAACCTATGGCTACACCTTC. It encodes CASSYKIDKPTYGYTF.

In this sample, this clone turned up once. This chain connects TRBV27 to TRBJ1-2, with 7 positions matching TRBD1. J lost 1 base, V lost 4 bases, and 15 bases had no gene match. Germline loops: CDR1 MNHEY, CDR2 SMNVEV (reference sequence). The CDR3 runs 18 residues. The CDR3 protein is CASSSPALRDSDNYGYTF. The CDR3 region has the DNA TGTGCCAGCAGTTCCCCTGCTCTACGGGACAGCGATAACTATGGCTACACCTTC.

The chain carries TRBV19 and TRBJ1-2; possible D gene TRBD1, 5 bases. Trimming pared 7 bases from V and 4 bases from J, leaving 13 bases between. CDR3 size: 13 residues. CDR1 is LNHDA and CDR2 is SQIVND in the germline V gene (reference sequence). The CDR3 region has the DNA TGTGCCAGTATGCAGGGTATCGGCTATGGCTACACCTTC. This translates into CASMQGIGYGYTF.

The chain carries TRBV6-5 and TRBJ2-1, with TRBD2 identical over 9 bases. The germline gives CDR1 MNHEY, CDR2 SVGAGI. The CDR3 contains 15 residues. The junction had 6 bases not matched to a gene; V was cut back by 5 bases and J by 4 bases. The CDR3 nucleotides read TGTGCCAGCAGTCCAGTGACTAGCGGATACAATGAGCAGTTCTTC. Translation gives CASSPVTSGYNEQFF.

This clone has more than one count but fewer than ten. This chain uses TRBV4-3 with TRBJ2-5; D not resolved. Trimming pared 1 base from V and 1 base from J, leaving 10 bases between. This CDR3 has 15 amino acids. Germline V gene lookup returns CDR1 LGHNA and CDR2 YSLEER. The CDR3 sequence is CASSQGRLRQETQYF. The CDR3 region has the DNA TGCGCCAGCAGCCAAGGCAGGCTACGCCAAGAGACCCAGTACTTC.